This T cell receptor beta chain was sequenced during a study of T cell responses to AZD1222 COVID-19 vaccine. Findings and limits, study-wide: Two AZD1222 doses significantly raised spike-specific TCR breadth and depth over controls.

The trim removed 6 bases at V and 2 bases at J, leaving 6 bases unmatched. The CDR3 is 16 amino acids. In germline, CDR1 is LNHDA, CDR2 SQIVND (reference sequence). As to this clone: The antigen is unknown.

This table comes from immunoSEQ multiplex PCR, and its TCRdb copy is limited to in-frame clones, with some not included. The sample has approximately 180,000 clones, around 93% seen once. The sample was peripheral blood, taken 28 days after the second dose of the MenACWY control vaccine. This chain uses TRBV19 with TRBJ2-6; 8 bases align to TRBD1. This clonotype originated in an adult who received the MenACWY meningococcal vaccine as a control. The CDR3 here is CASSDRGFAGANVLTF. DNA for the CDR3: TGTGCCAGTAGCGACAGGGGCTTCGCTGGGGCCAACGTCCTGACTTTC.